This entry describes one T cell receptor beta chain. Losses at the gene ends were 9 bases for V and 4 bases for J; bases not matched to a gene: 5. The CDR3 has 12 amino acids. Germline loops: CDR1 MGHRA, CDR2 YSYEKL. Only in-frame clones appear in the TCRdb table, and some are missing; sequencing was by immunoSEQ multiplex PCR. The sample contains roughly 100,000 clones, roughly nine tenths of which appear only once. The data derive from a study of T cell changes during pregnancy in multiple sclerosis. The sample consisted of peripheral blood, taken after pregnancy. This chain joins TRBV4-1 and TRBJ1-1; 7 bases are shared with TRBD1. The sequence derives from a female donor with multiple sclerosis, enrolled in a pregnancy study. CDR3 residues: CASTGVATEAFF. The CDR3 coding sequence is TGCGCCAGTACAGGGGTGGCCACTGAAGCTTTCTTT.